This TCR beta chain was identified during a study of T cells after yellow fever vaccination. Whole-study results and caveats: Only a minor proportion of clonotypes was detected across both CD4 and CD8 compartments. A weaker secondary response peaked on day 5, the primary on day 15. After the booster, roughly 96% of CD4 and about nine tenths of CD8 primary-response clones were re-detected.

Trimming removed 1 base from V and 5 bases from J, with 14 bases in between. The CDR3 covers 15 residues. Germline V gene data show CDR1 as LGHDT and CDR2 as YNNKEL (reference sequence). On this clonotype itself: Its cognate antigen is unknown.

They built TCR cDNA with 5'RACE template switching, a step that put in a universal primer site and UMIs. TCRdb itself ran the 5' RACE reads through MiXCR, one entry per CDR3 protein. The sample includes 450,000 to 650,000 distinct CDR3 sequences, approximately 13% seen only once; the top ten take about 14%. The sample was PBMCs, taken on the day of the yellow fever booster vaccination. This TCR was sampled from a man under 40 who received the YFV17D yellow fever vaccine. The chain combines TRBV3-1 with TRBJ1-1, with D uncertain. CDR3 region: CASSQGVWGGTEAFF. The DNA of the CDR3 is TGTGCCAGCAGCCAAGGTGTATGGGGAGGGACTGAAGCTTTCTTT.